Listed below are T cell receptor beta chains from one sample, sequenced in a study of T-cell memory formation after mild COVID-19. TCRdb used MiXCR to reprocess the 5' RACE reads, holding one entry per CDR3 protein. The table shows about 110,000 distinct CDR3 sequences, with about a sixth occurring only once. Sequenced material: PBMCs or a T cell subset sorted from them (not recorded which). These receptors were taken from an adult woman who had mild COVID-19 (a few samples of this study predate the infection). Cell type and time point are not known. Each CDR3 is given with its conserved first and last residue. Each record gives: V gene, J gene, D gene, clone size, CDR3 DNA, CDR3 protein. A D gene is named only where the DNA matches it firmly. A row's size may be missing; if present it is once, few, many or a size class.

>TRBV12-3/TRBV12-4|TRBJ2-1|TRBD2|few
TGTGCCAGCAGTTTTTCGGGACTAGCGGGAGGGGGGTACTACAATGAGCAGTTCTTC
CASSFSGLAGGGYYNEQFF
>TRBV4-3|TRBJ2-1|-|-
TGCGCCAGCAGCCCAGGATACCTCAATGAGCAGTTCTTC
CASSPGYLNEQFF
>TRBV5-4|TRBJ2-7|TRBD2|few
TGTGCCAGCAGCGCCCTAGTGGGCCTAGCGGGAGGACACGAGCAGTACTTC
CASSALVGLAGGHEQYF
>TRBV29-1|TRBJ2-7|-|few
TGCAGCTGCCTCGTGGGGCCTAGCTCCTACGAGCAGTACTTC
CSCLVGPSSYEQYF
>TRBV29-1|TRBJ1-1|TRBD1|-
TGCAGCGGCATGGACAGGGTCGCTGAAGCTTTCTTT
CSGMDRVAEAFF
>TRBV27|TRBJ1-1|TRBD1|-
TGTGCCAGCAGCCCGGACAGGGACAACACTGAAGCTTTCTTT
CASSPDRDNTEAFF
>TRBV15|TRBJ2-2|TRBD2|few
TGTGCCACCAGCATTCGACTAGCGGGCGGGGAGCTGTTTTTT
CATSIRLAGGELFF
>TRBV6-6|TRBJ2-7|-|many
TGTGCCAGCAGTTACGAGTGGATGTACGAGCAGTACTTC
CASSYEWMYEQYF
>TRBV18|TRBJ2-7|-|few
TGTGCCAGCACGCTACGACAGGACTCCTACGAGCAGTACTTC
CASTLRQDSYEQYF
>TRBV15|TRBJ2-7|-|many
TGTGCCACCAGCAGAAAATCAGAGAGCTACGAGCAGTACTTC
CATSRKSESYEQYF
>TRBV12-3/TRBV12-4|TRBJ1-2|-|-
TGTGCCAGCAGCCTAAAGGAGGACTATGGCTACACCTTC
CASSLKEDYGYTF
>TRBV4-1|TRBJ2-1|-|-
TGCGCCAGCAGCCCGGAGGCCCGCAGGGATGAGCAGTTCTTC
CASSPEARRDEQFF
>TRBV6-5|TRBJ2-1|TRBD2|few
TGTGCCAGCAGTTACTCGATCCTTAGATTTAGCGGGAGGGATGAGCAGTTCTTC
CASSYSILRFSGRDEQFF
>TRBV7-8|TRBJ1-2|-|few
TGTGCCAGCAGCTTAGGAGGGGGTAGCTATGGCTACACCTTC
CASSLGGGSYGYTF
>TRBV30|TRBJ2-7|-|-
TGTGCCTGGAGTCGACGGAGCTCCTACGAGCAGTACTTC
CAWSRRSSYEQYF
>TRBV11-2|TRBJ2-1|-|-
TGTGCCAGCAGCTCCAGGGGCAATGAGCAGTTCTTC
CASSSRGNEQFF
>TRBV10-3|TRBJ2-3|-|few
TGTGCCATCAGTGAGCCGGGTAGCACAGATACGCAGTATTTT
CAISEPGSTDTQYF
>TRBV30|TRBJ2-1|-|-
TGTGCCTGGAGCCTGTATGTTGGTACGGATGAGCAGTTCTTC
CAWSLYVGTDEQFF
>TRBV5-6|TRBJ2-1|TRBD1|few
TGTGCCAGCAACCTCGGGACAGGGTACCATGAGCAGTTCTTC
CASNLGTGYHEQFF
>TRBV12-3/TRBV12-4|TRBJ1-1|TRBD1|few
TGTGCCAGCAGTTTAGGCGTCAGGGGGGACACTGAAGCTTTCTTT
CASSLGVRGDTEAFF
>TRBV10-3|TRBJ2-7|-|few
TGTGCCATCATGGGCACTCCGGGCTACGAGCAGTACTTC
CAIMGTPGYEQYF
>TRBV9|TRBJ2-7|-|-
TGTGCCAGCAGCCCGAGTGGCTTATACGAGCAGTACTTC
CASSPSGLYEQYF